The subject of this entry is one T cell receptor beta chain. Its antigen remains unknown. The protocol was immunoSEQ multiplex PCR, while the TCRdb copy is restricted to in-frame clones and leaves out a portion. The repertoire holds about 74,000 clones, around 90% seen once, with 8% in the top ten. CDR3 size: 14 residues. The germline gives CDR1 SNHLY, CDR2 FYNNEI. Trimming removed 6 bases at V and 1 base at J, with 12 bases between. This sample was taken from a study of T cell responses to AZD1222 COVID-19 vaccine. Findings and limits, study-wide: The study reported that nearly half of spike-specific TCRs target unmutated variant regions. Distributed over spike, vaccine-associated CD4 TCRs predominated at 160-218 and 743-854.

The clonotype originates from an adult who received the AZD1222 COVID-19 vaccine. The source material was peripheral blood, sampled 28 days after the second AZD1222 dose. The chain recombines TRBV2 with TRBJ1-1; TRBD1 might be the D (5 bases). The CDR3 DNA follows: TGTGCCAGCAGGGCGGACACGAGGAACACTGAAGCTTTCTTT. Its translation is CASRADTRNTEAFF.